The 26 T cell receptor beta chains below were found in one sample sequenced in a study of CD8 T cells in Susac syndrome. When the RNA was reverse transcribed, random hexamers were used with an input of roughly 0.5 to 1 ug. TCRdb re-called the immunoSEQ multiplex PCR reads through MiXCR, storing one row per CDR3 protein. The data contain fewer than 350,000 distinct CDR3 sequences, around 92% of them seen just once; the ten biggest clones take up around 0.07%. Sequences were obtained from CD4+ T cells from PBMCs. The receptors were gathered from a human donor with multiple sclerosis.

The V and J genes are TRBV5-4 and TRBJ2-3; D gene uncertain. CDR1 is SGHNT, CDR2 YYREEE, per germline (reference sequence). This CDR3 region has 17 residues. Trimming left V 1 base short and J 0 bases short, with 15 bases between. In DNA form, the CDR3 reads TGTGCCAGCAGCTTGAAACAGCGATCCTCTAGCACAGATACGCAGTATTTT. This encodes CASSLKQRSSSTDTQYF. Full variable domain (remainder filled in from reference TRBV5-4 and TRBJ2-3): ETGVTQSPTHLIKTRGQQVTLRCSSQSGHNTVSWYQQALGQGPQFIFQYYREEENGRGNFPPRFSGLQFPNYSSELNVNALELDDSALYLCASSLKQRSSSTDTQYFGPGTRLTVL.

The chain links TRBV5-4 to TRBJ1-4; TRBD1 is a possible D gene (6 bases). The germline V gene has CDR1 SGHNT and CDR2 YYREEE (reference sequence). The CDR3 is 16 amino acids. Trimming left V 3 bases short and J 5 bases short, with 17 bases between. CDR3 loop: CASSSAGARRNEKLFF. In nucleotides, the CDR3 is TGTGCCAGCAGCTCCGCGGGGGCGCGAAGAAATGAAAAACTGTTTTTT. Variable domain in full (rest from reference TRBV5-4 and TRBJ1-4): ETGVTQSPTHLIKTRGQQVTLRCSSQSGHNTVSWYQQALGQGPQFIFQYYREEENGRGNFPPRFSGLQFPNYSSELNVNALELDDSALYLCASSSAGARRNEKLFFGSGTQLSVL.

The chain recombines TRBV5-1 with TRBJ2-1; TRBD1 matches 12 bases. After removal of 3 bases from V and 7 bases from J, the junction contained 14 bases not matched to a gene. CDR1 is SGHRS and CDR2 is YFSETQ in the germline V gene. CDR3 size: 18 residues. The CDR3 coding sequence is TGCGCCAGCAGCTCTACCCCGGGACAGGGGGCACGTGGTAATGAGCAGTTCTTC. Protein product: CASSSTPGQGARGNEQFF.

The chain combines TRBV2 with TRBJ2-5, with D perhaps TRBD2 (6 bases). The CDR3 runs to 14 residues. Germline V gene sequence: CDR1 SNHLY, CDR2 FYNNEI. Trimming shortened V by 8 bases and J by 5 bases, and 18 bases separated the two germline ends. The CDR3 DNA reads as TGTGCCAGCGGGGAGCGGGCCCCCGGGGAGACCCAGTACTTC. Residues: CASGERAPGETQYF.

The DNA for the CDR3 is TGTGCCAGCAGTTATGGGGACACGAGCTCTGGAAACACCATATATTTT. This translates into CASSYGDTSSGNTIYF. V usage is TRBV6-6 and J usage is TRBJ1-3; tentatively, D is TRBD1 (6 bases). V lost 3 bases, J lost 0 bases, and 12 bases lay in between. The CDR3 runs 16 residues. Germline V gene data show CDR1 as MNHNY and CDR2 as SVGAGI (reference sequence).

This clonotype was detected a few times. As DNA, the CDR3 is TGTGCCAGCAGTTTTGGGACAGGGTCCACCGGGGAGCTGTTTTTT. Its translation is CASSFGTGSTGELFF. This chain uses TRBV27 with TRBJ2-2, with TRBD1 matching 9 bases. CDR3 size: 15 residues. Per the germline V gene, CDR1 is MNHEY and CDR2 is SMNVEV (reference sequence). Germline trimming cut 3 bases from V and 4 bases from J; bases unmatched to any gene: 3.

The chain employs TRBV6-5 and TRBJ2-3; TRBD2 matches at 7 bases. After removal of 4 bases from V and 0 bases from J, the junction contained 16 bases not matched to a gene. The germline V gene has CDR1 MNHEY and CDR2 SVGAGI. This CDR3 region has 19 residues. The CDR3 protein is CASSSPGGRRGTSTDTQYF. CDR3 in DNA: TGTGCCAGCAGTTCTCCGGGGGGTCGTAGGGGCACTAGCACAGATACGCAGTATTTT.

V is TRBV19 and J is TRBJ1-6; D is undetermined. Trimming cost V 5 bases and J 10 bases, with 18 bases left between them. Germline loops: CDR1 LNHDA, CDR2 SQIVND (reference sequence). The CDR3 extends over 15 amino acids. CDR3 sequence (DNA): TGTGCCAGTAGTGGTCCCGTCTACAGTAGCTCACCCCTCCACTTT. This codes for CASSGPVYSSSPLHF. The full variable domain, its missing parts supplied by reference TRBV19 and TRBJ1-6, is DGGITQSPKYLFRKEGQNVTLSCEQNLNHDAMYWYRQDPGQGLRLIYYSQIVNDFQKGDIAEGYSVSREKKESFPLTVTSAQKNPTAFYLCASSGPVYSSSPLHFGNGTRLTVT.

The CDR3 sequence: CASRATDGSNIQYF. CDR3 nucleotides: TGTGCCAGCAGAGCCACCGATGGCTCAAACATTCAGTACTTC. The gene calls are TRBV6-1 and TRBJ2-4; D is ambiguous. Trimming left V 6 bases short and J 6 bases short, with 15 bases between. The CDR3 contains 14 residues. Per the germline V gene, CDR1 is MNHNS and CDR2 is SASEGT.

The CDR3 sequence is CASSPQTSGSFSYNEQFF. As DNA, the CDR3 is TGCGCCAGCAGTCCTCAGACTAGCGGGAGTTTCTCCTACAATGAGCAGTTCTTC. This chain connects TRBV23-1 to TRBJ2-1; 12 nucleotides agree with TRBD2. TRBV23-1 qualifies as an ORF whose function is uncertain. The CDR3 runs 18 residues. The J segment lost 0 bases and the V segment lost 4 bases, leaving 7 bases of the junction unmatched.

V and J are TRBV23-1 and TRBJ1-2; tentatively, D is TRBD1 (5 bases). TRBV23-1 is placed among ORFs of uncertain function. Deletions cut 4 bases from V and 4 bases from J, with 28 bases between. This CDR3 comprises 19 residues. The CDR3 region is CASSLRPHRYSGRGYGYTF. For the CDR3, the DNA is TGCGCCAGCAGTCTCCGCCCCCATCGCTACTCGGGGAGGGGCTATGGCTACACCTTC.

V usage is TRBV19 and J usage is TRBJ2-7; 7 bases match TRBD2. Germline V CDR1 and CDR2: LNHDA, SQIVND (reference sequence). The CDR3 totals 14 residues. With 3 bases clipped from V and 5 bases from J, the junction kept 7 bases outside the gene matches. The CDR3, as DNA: TGTGCCAGTAGTATGACCGGGGGGAGAAACGAGCAGTACTTC. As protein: CASSMTGGRNEQYF.

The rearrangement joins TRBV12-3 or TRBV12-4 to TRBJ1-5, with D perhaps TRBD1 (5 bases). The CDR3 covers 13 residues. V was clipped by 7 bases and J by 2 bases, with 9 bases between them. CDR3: CASKQGGNQPQHF. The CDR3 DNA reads TGTGCCAGCAAACAAGGGGGCAATCAGCCCCAGCATTTT.

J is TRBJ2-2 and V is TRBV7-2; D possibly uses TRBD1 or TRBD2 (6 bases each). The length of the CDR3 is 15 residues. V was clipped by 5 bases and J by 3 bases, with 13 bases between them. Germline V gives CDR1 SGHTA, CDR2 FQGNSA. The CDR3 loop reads CASSLGGRHTGELFF. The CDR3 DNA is TGTGCCAGCAGCCTGGGGGGCCGGCACACCGGGGAGCTGTTTTTT.

Here the CDR3 reads CASKAGAYEQYF. The DNA for the CDR3 is TGTGCCTCCAAAGCGGGGGCCTACGAGCAGTACTTC. The chain is built from TRBV30 and TRBJ2-7, with 8 nucleotides matching TRBD2. Germline CDR1 GTSNPN, CDR2 SVGIG (reference sequence). The ends lost 7 bases at V and 2 bases at J; junction bases unmatched: 4. This CDR3 is 12 amino acids long.

CDR3 region: CSVKVAYTGELFF. The CDR3 DNA sequence: TGCAGCGTTAAAGTAGCGTACACCGGGGAGCTGTTTTTT. The chain combines TRBV29-1 with TRBJ2-2; a weak D match, TRBD2 (5 bases). V gave up 5 bases and J gave up 3 bases, with 10 bases separating them. There are 13 residues in the CDR3. CDR1 is SQVTM and CDR2 is ANQGSEA in the germline V gene.

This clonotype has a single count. Written as DNA, the CDR3 is TGTGCCAGGCACCATCGGGAAGGGACCTATGGCTACACCTTC. Protein: CARHHREGTYGYTF. This chain uses TRBV21-1 with TRBJ1-2; the D segment call TRBD1 is taken from the table without a DNA check. TRBV21-1 is flagged as a pseudogene. The CDR3 is 14 amino acids.

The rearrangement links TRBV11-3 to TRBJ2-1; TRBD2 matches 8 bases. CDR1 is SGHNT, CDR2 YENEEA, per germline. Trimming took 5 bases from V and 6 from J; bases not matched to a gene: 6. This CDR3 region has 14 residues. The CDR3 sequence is CASSIAGTSNEQFF. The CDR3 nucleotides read TGTGCCAGCAGCATAGCCGGGACTAGCAATGAGCAGTTCTTC.

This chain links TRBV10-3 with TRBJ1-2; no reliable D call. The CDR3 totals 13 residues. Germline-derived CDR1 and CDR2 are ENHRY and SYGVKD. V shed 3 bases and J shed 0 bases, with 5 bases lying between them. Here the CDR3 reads CAISDDSNYGYTF. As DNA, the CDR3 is TGTGCCATCAGTGACGATTCTAACTATGGCTACACCTTC.

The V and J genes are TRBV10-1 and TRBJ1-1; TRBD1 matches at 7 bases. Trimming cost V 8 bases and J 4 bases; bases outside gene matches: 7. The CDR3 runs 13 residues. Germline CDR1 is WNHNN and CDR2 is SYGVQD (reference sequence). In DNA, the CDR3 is TGCGCCAGCGCAATAGACAGGGCCACTGAAGCTTTCTTT. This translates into CASAIDRATEAFF.

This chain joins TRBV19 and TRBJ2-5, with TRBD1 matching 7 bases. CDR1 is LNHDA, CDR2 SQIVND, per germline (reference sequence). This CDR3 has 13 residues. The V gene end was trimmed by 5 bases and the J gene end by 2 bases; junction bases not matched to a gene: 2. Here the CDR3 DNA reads TGTGCCAGTAGTCACAGGGGACAAGAGACCCAGTACTTC. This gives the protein CASSHRGQETQYF.

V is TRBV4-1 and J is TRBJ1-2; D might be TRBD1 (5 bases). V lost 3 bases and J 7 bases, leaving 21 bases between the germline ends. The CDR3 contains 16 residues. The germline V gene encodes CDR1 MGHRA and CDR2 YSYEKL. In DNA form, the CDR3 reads TGCGCCAGCAGCCATCTTGCGACAGACCCCAGGCGTGGCTACACCTTC. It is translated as CASSHLATDPRRGYTF.

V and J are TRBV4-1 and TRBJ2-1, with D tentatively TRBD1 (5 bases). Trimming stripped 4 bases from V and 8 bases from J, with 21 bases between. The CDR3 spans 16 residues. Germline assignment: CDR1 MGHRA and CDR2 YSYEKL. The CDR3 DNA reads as TGCGCCAGCAGCCCCCAAGGTACGCTGGGGCGCGATGAGCAGTTCTTC. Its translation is CASSPQGTLGRDEQFF.

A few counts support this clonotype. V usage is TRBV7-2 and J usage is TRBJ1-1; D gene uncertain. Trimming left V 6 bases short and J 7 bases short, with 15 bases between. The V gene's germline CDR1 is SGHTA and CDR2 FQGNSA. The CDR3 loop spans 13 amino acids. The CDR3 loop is CASSHQYGDEAFF. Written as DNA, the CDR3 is TGTGCCAGCAGTCACCAATATGGGGATGAAGCTTTCTTT.

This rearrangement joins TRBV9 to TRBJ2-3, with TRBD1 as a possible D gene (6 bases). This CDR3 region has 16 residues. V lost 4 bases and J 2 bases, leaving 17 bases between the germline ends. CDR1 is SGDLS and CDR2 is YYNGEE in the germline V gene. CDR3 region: CASSPRSTGITDTQYF. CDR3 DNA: TGTGCCAGCAGCCCACGCTCCACAGGGATCACAGATACGCAGTATTTT.

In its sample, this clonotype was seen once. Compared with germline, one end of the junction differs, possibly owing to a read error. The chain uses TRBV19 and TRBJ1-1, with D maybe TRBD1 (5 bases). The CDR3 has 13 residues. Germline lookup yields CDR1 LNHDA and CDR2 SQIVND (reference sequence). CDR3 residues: CASRIGTTEEAFF. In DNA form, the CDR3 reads TGTGCCAGTAGGATAGGGACTACGGAAGAAGCTTTCTTT.